One sample yielded the 20 T cell receptor beta chains listed below, sequenced in a study of shared clonotypes between healthy human individuals. Repertoires were generated with immunoSEQ multiplex PCR, while TCRdb's copy carries only in-frame clones and drops some. The repertoire has 600,000 to 700,000 clones, about three quarters of them found once; the top ten carry around 1.8%. The sequencing input was memory CD4+ T cells sorted from blood. Subset of the sample: CD45RA-negative fraction. All receptors come from a woman younger than 45 in good health.

This clone was counted once. DNA of the CDR3: TGTGCCAGCAGTGAACAGGGGGCGATCACTGAAGCTTTCTTT. Its protein product is CASSEQGAITEAFF. This rearrangement joins TRBV25-1 to TRBJ1-1; 8 bases are shared with TRBD1. Germline CDR1 is MGHDK and CDR2 is SYGVNS. CDR3 length: 14 residues. Trimming removed 2 bases from V and 4 bases from J; junction bases left unmatched: 3.

This sequence joins TRBV5-1 and TRBJ2-2, with TRBD2 matching 11 bases. The CDR3 sequence is 16 residues long. V was clipped by 4 bases and J by 2 bases; unmatched bases: 4. Germline V CDR1 and CDR2: SGHRS, YFSETQ. The DNA of the CDR3 is TGCGCCAGCAGCGTGGGACTAGCGGTTAACACCGGGGAGCTGTTTTTT. It encodes CASSVGLAVNTGELFF.

The V and J genes are TRBV1 and TRBJ2-1; TRBD2 was called by the table and not checked on the DNA. TRBV1 is labeled a pseudogene. This CDR3 is built from 14 residues. CDR3: CTSGPGLPDNEQFF. Written as DNA, the CDR3 is TGCACCAGCGGGCCGGGACTACCAGACAATGAGCAGTTCTTC.

The chain combines TRBV14 with TRBJ1-1; unclear D gene. V was pared by 4 bases and J by 1 base, with 7 bases between. CDR1 is SGHDN, CDR2 FVKESK, per germline. CDR3 length: 13 residues. Here the CDR3 DNA reads TGTGCCAGCAGCCGAGACCCGAACACTGAAGCTTTCTTT. Its protein product is CASSRDPNTEAFF.

The J gene is TRBJ1-1, the V gene TRBV2; no clear D. The CDR3 has 15 amino acids. CDR1 SNHLY and CDR2 FYNNEI come from the germline V gene. The V gene lost 1 base and the J gene lost 0 bases, with 9 bases spanning the gap. Written as DNA, the CDR3 is TGTGCCAGCAGTGAAGGTGGAATCGTGAACACTGAAGCTTTCTTT. Translated, it gives CASSEGGIVNTEAFF.

As to this clone: The sample has other DNA sequences that encode this CDR3 too. The CDR3 bases are TGTGCCAGCAGCCCATCGACAGGGGGTTACGAGCAGTACTTC. It encodes CASSPSTGGYEQYF. The chain employs TRBV11-2 and TRBJ2-7; 9 bases map to TRBD1. In germline, CDR1 is SGHAT, CDR2 FQNNGV. CDR3 size: 14 residues. Trimming took 5 bases from V and 4 from J; bases not matched to a gene: 6.

Notes on this clone: A read error may explain this, as a much larger clone is one base away. The chain joins TRBV6-5 to TRBJ1-2, with D tentatively TRBD1 (5 bases). Trimming pared 5 bases from V and 4 bases from J, leaving 8 bases between. This CDR3 contains 12 residues. Per the germline V gene, CDR1 is MNHEY and CDR2 is SVGAGI. CDR3 sequence: CASSGGGYGYTF. CDR3 DNA: TGTGCCAGCAGTGGGGGAGGCTATGGCTACACCTTC.

This clone showed up just a few times. The V call is TRBV7-2, the J call TRBJ2-1; unclear D gene. V was clipped by 4 bases and J by 2 bases, with 12 bases between them. Per germline, CDR1 SGHTA and CDR2 FQGNSA. The CDR3 length is 15 residues. The CDR3 spells CASSYHWETYNEQFF. In DNA, the CDR3 is TGTGCCAGCAGCTACCACTGGGAAACCTACAATGAGCAGTTCTTC.

The genes are TRBV28 and TRBJ1-5; D gene unclear. Trimming took 3 bases from V and 11 from J, leaving 17 bases between them. CDR1 and CDR2 from the germline V gene are MDHEN and SYDVKM. The CDR3 extends over 14 amino acids. The CDR3 loop is CASSFGQFVRAQHF. The DNA for the CDR3 is TGTGCCAGCAGTTTTGGCCAGTTTGTCCGGGCCCAGCATTTT.

The rearrangement uses TRBV19 and TRBJ2-1; D is uncertain. CDR3 length: 15 residues. Germline-derived CDR1 and CDR2 are LNHDA and SQIVND (reference sequence). V lost 3 bases to trimming and J lost 8 bases, with 17 bases between them. For the CDR3, the DNA is TGTGCCAGTAGTATCGGTGGCTTTTCAGGCGATGAGCAGTTCTTC. This sequence encodes CASSIGGFSGDEQFF.

The chain joins TRBV25-1 to TRBJ2-3; 8 bases fit TRBD2. The length of the CDR3 is 17 residues. Germline trimming cut 4 bases from V and 1 base from J; bases unmatched to any gene: 10. Germline V CDR1 and CDR2: MGHDK, SYGVNS. CDR3 region: CASSASSGSMGTDTQYF. Here the CDR3 DNA reads TGTGCCAGCAGTGCTTCAAGCGGGAGTATGGGCACAGATACGCAGTATTTT.

This clone was observed once. This chain uses TRBV30 with TRBJ1-1, with D perhaps matching TRBD1 (5 bases). Trimming removed 3 bases at V and 4 bases at J, with 12 bases between. Germline CDR1 is GTSNPN and CDR2 is SVGIG (reference sequence). The CDR3 is made up of 13 amino acids. The DNA for the CDR3 is TGTGCCTGGAGCTCGGGGGTGCGCACTGAAGCTTTCTTT. It specifies CAWSSGVRTEAFF.

The V and J genes are TRBV7-2 and TRBJ2-7; D remains ambiguous. The CDR3 has 15 residues. V lost 1 base and J 3 bases, leaving 13 bases between the germline ends. Germline V gene data show CDR1 as SGHTA and CDR2 as FQGNSA. The CDR3 nucleotides read TGTGCCAGCAGCTTAGGCCCAAGCAGAGACTACGAGCAGTACTTC. Encoded protein: CASSLGPSRDYEQYF.

This sequence joins TRBV4-1 and TRBJ1-1, with D possibly TRBD1 on 5 matching bases. The CDR3 is 15 amino acids. In germline, CDR1 is MGHRA, CDR2 YSYEKL. The V end was cut by 5 bases, the J end by 6 bases, with 19 bases between. Here the CDR3 reads CASSSPGLTGPEAFF. In DNA form, the CDR3 reads TGCGCCAGCAGCAGCCCGGGGCTTACTGGCCCTGAAGCTTTCTTT.

As regards this clone: This likely traces to a read error, being one base from a far larger clone. Other nucleotide sequences in the sample specify the same CDR3. This sequence joins TRBV7-8 and TRBJ2-3; no clear D gene. This CDR3 is 12 amino acids long. V dropped 5 bases and J dropped 2 bases, with 5 bases sitting between them. The germline V gene has CDR1 SGHVS and CDR2 FQNEAQ. This CDR3 is CASSPSTDTQYF. In DNA, the CDR3 is TGTGCCAGCAGCCCCTCCACAGATACGCAGTATTTT.

The V call is TRBV10-3, the J call TRBJ1-1; no clear D gene. Trimming stripped 10 bases from V and 1 base from J, with 22 bases between. CDR3 length equals 16 residues. Germline assignment: CDR1 ENHRY and CDR2 SYGVKD. CDR3 in DNA: TGTGCCACCGAAAACCGGCTGGCGGCCAAGAACACTGAAGCTTTCTTT. Amino acids: CATENRLAAKNTEAFF.

This clone appeared once. CDR3 residues: CATERQGISYEQYF. CDR3 DNA sequence: TGTGCCACCGAACGACAGGGAATTTCCTACGAGCAGTACTTC. V and J are TRBV28 and TRBJ2-7; 7 bases are shared with TRBD1. The germline CDR1 and CDR2 sequences are MDHEN and SYDVKM. J was trimmed by 1 base and V by 10 bases; bases with no gene match: 10. The CDR3 length is 14 residues.

V gene TRBV6-5 combines with J gene TRBJ1-2; 7 bases align to TRBD1. The junction had 5 bases not matched to a gene; V was cut back by 3 bases and J by 4 bases. The CDR3 length is 14 residues. Germline CDR1 is MNHEY and CDR2 is SVGAGI. The CDR3 DNA reads TGTGCCAGCAGTTATGACAGGGTCAGCTATGGCTACACCTTC. Translated, it gives CASSYDRVSYGYTF.

The chain has TRBV28 and TRBJ2-3, with 11 bases fitting TRBD2. Germline-derived CDR1 and CDR2 are MDHEN and SYDVKM. The CDR3 consists of 15 residues. The J segment lost 5 bases and the V segment lost 8 bases, leaving 9 bases of the junction unmatched. Here the CDR3 DNA reads TGTGCCAGCCAAACGCCGGGACTAGCGGTAGATACGCAGTATTTT. This gives the protein CASQTPGLAVDTQYF. The full variable domain, rest sourced from reference TRBV28 and TRBJ2-3, is DVKVTQSSRYLVKRTGEKVFLECVQDMDHENMFWYRQDPGLGLRLIYFSYDVKMKEKGDIPEGYSVSREKKERFSLILESASTNQTSMYLCASQTPGLAVDTQYFGPGTRLTVL.

This chain uses TRBV27 with TRBJ1-5; D not certain. Germline assignment: CDR1 MNHEY and CDR2 SMNVEV (reference sequence). Deletions cut 4 bases from V and 3 bases from J, with 10 bases between. The CDR3 consists of 14 residues. The CDR3 region is CASSSTVYNQPQHF. The CDR3 DNA reads TGTGCCAGCAGTTCCACAGTTTACAATCAGCCCCAGCATTTT.